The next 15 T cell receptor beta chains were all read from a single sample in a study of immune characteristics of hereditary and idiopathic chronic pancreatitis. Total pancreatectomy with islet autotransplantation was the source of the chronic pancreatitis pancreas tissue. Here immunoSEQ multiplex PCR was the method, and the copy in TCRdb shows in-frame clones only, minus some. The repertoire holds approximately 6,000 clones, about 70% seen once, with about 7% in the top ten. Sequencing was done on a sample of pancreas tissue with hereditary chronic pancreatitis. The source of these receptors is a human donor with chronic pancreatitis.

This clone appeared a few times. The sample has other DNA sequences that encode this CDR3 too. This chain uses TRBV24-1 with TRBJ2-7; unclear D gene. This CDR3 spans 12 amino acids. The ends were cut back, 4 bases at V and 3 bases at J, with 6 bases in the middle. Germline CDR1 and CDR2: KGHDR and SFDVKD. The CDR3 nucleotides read TGTGCCACCAGTGACAACAGCTACGAGCAGTACTTC. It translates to CATSDNSYEQYF.

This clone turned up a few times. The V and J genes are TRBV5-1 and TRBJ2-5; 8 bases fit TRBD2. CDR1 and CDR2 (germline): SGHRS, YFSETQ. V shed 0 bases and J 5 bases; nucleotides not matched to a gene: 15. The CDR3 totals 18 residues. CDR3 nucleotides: TGCGCCAGCAGCTTGGCCCTCGGGTCGGCGGGGGGCGAGGAGACCCAGTACTTC. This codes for CASSLALGSAGGEETQYF.

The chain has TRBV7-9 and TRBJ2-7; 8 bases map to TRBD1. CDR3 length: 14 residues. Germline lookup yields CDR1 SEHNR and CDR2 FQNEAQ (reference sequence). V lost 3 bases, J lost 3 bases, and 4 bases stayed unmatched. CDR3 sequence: CASSLAGGNYEQYV. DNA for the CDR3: TGTGCCAGCAGCTTGGCAGGGGGCAACTACGAGCAGTACGTC.

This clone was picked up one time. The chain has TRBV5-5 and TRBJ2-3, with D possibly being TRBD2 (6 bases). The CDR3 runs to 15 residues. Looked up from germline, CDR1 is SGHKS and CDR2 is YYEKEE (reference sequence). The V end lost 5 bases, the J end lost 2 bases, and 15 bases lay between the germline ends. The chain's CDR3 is CASSLGGASTDTQYF. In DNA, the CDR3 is TGTGCCAGCAGTTTAGGCGGGGCCTCCACAGATACGCAGTATTTT.

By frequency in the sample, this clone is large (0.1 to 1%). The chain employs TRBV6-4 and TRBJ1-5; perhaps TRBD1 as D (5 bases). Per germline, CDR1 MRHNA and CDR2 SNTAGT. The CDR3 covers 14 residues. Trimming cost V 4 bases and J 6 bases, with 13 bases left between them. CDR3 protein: CASSGVPGGQPQHF. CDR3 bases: TGTGCCAGCAGTGGAGTTCCTGGGGGTCAGCCCCAGCATTTT.

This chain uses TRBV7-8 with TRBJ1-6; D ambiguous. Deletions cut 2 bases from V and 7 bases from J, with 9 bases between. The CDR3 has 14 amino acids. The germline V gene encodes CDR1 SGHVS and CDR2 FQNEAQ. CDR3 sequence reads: CASSLLTTNSPLHF. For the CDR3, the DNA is TGTGCCAGCAGCTTATTGACCACCAATTCACCCCTCCACTTT.

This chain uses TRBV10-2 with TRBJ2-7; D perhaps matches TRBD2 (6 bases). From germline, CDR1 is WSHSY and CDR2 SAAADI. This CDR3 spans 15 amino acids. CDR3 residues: CASQVGQGGPYEQYF. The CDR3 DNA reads TGCGCTAGCCAGGTAGGGCAGGGAGGTCCCTACGAGCAGTACTTC.

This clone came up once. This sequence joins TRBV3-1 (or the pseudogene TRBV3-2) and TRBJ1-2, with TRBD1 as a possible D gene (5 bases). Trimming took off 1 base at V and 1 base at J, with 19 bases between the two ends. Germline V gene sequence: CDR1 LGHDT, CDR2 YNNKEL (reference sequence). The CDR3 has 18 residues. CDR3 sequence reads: CASSQVEGFLGGNYGYTF. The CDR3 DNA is TGTGCCAGCAGCCAAGTAGAAGGCTTCCTGGGGGGTAACTATGGCTACACCTTC.

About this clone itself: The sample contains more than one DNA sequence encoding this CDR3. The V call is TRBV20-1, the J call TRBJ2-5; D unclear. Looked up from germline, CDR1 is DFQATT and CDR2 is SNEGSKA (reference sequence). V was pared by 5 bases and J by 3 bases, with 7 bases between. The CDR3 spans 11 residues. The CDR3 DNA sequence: TGCAGTGCTTCCGGAGAAGAGACCCAGTACTTC. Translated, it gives CSASGEETQYF.

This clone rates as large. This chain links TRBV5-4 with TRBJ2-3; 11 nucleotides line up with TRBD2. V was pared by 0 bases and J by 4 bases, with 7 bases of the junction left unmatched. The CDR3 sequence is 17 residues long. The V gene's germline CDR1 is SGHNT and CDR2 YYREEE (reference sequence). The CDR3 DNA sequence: TGTGCCAGCAGCTTGGATAGCGGGGGGGCCGGGGCAGATACGCAGTATTTT. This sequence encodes CASSLDSGGAGADTQYF.

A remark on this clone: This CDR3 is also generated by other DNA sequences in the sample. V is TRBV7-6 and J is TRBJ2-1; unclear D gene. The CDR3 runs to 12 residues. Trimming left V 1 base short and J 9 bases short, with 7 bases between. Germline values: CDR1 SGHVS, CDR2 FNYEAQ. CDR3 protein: CASSLGRSEQFF. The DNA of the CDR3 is TGTGCCAGCAGCTTAGGAAGATCTGAGCAGTTCTTC.

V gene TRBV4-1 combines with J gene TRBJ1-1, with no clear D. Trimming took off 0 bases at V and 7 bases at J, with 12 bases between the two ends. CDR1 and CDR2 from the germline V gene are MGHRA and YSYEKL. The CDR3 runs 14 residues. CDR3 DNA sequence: TGCGCCAGCAGCCAAGATAAGGGCGGGCTTGAAGCTTTCTTT. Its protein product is CASSQDKGGLEAFF.

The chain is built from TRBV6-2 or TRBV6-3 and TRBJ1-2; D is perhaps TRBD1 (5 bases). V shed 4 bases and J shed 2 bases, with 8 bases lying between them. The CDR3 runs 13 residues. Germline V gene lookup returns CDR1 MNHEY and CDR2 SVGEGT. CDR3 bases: TGTGCCAGCAGTTCTAGGGACAACTATGGCTACACCTTC. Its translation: CASSSRDNYGYTF.

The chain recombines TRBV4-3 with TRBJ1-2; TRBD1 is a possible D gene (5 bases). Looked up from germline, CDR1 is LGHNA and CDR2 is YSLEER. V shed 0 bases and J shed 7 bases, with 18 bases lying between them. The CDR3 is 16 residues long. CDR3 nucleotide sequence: TGCGCCAGCAGCCAAGATCGCGGGGGAAGGTATGGTGGCTACACCTTC. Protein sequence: CASSQDRGGRYGGYTF.

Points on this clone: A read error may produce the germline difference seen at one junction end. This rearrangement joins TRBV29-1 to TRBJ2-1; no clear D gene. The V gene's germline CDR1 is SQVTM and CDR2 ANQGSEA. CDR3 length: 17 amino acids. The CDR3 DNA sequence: TGCAGCGTGGAAGGGTGGGAAAGTGTGAGCTCCTACAATGAGCAGTTCTTC. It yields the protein CSVEGWESVSSYNEQFF.